This TCR beta chain was documented in a study of T cell responses to AZD1222 COVID-19 vaccine. Findings and limits, study-wide: Spike-specific TCR breadth rose after two AZD1222 doses, and depth rose as well. Baseline testing showed seropositivity in only a handful of AZD1222 recipients. Only after the peak T cell response were repertoires sampled.

Trimming removed 0 bases at V and 8 bases at J, with 12 bases between. Germline CDR1 is SGDLS and CDR2 is YYNGEE. The CDR3 length is 15 residues. As regards this clone: Its antigen is unidentified.

Here immunoSEQ multiplex PCR was the method, and the copy in TCRdb shows in-frame clones only, minus some. The sample carries approximately 150,000 clones, 88% recorded once. Sequenced material: peripheral blood, taken on day 0 of AZD1222 vaccination. The chain joins TRBV9 to TRBJ1-6; D possibly corresponds to TRBD1 (5 bases). The clonotype comes from an adult in good health. In nucleotides, the CDR3 is TGTGCCAGCAGCGTAGCCCCAGGGCGGGATTCACCCCTCCACTTT. Protein sequence: CASSVAPGRDSPLHF.